This T cell receptor beta chain emerged from a study of T cell repertoires in cytomegalovirus infection (dated by TCRdb to about 2019). About the investigation overall: Donor HLA type was relevant to the analysis, because carriage of CMV infection together with the matching HLA type was indicated by public TCR beta signatures.

CDR1 and CDR2, looked up from the germline V gene, are SQVTM and ANQGSEA. CDR3 length: 14 amino acids, cysteine to phenylalanine. Only the CDR3 region is kept as DNA, spanning 42 bases read in frame from base 1. The junction carries 17 bases between V and J, which are trimmed by 5 bases and 5 bases respectively. The instrument was an Illumina HiSeq 1500. TCRdb reworked the public reads: Q25 trimming with fastp, MiXCR clone assembly, productive beta chains retained. Merged by CDR3 protein, the rows form single entries marked with the most common genes and DNA. This sample gives fewer than 300,000 distinct CDR3 sequences in total; about 23% of them show up just once. The ten largest clonotypes hold about 15% of the sample. In its sample, this clonotype was seen many times. Its antigen is currently not known. Qualities for individual bases were not recorded, and no much larger clone is one base off. General study outcomes and caveats: Cumulative frequency of public TCR beta family members discriminated carriers of CMV infection plus the relevant HLA type in this cohort and an independent approximately 350-donor cohort. The ex vivo response was dominated by HLA-C-restricted CMV-specific TCR beta clonotypes, and the single most frequent clonotype in two of eight donors was supplied by these HLA-C-restricted clonotypes.

The clonotype was recovered from a human donor in good health (CMV status not recorded). Some clones in this sample may be carry-over from other donors' samples. The sequenced material came from PBMCs. The V and J segments used are TRBV29-1 and TRBJ2-3; the D assignment is uncertain and may be TRBD1 or TRBD2, with 5 bases supporting each. The CDR3: CSVSGTQVEDTQYF. The DNA sequence follows: TGCAGCGTTTCCGGGACCCAGGTGGAAGATACGCAGTATTTT.